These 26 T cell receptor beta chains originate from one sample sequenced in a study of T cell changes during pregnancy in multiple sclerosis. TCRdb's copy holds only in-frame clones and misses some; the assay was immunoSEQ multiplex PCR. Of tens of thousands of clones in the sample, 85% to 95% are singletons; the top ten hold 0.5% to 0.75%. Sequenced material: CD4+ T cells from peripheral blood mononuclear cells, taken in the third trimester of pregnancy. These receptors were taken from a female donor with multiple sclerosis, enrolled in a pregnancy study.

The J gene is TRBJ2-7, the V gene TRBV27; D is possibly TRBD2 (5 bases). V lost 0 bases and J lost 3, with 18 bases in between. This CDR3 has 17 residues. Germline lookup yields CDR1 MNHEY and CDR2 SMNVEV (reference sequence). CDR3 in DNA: TGTGCCAGCAGTTTATCCCCTCTCCGGGGTCTTGACTACGAGCAGTACTTC. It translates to CASSLSPLRGLDYEQYF.

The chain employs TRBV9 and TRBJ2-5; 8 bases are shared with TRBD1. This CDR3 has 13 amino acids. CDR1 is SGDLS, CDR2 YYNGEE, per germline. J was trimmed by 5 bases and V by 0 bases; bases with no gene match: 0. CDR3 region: CASSVGQGETQYF. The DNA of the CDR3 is TGTGCCAGCAGCGTAGGACAGGGGGAGACCCAGTACTTC.

CDR3 DNA sequence: TGCGCCAGCAGCCAGGGGACTAGCGGGGACAATGAGCAGTTCTTC. Translating it yields CASSQGTSGDNEQFF. The chain carries TRBV4-3 and TRBJ2-1; 13 bases line up with TRBD2. V shed 3 bases and J 5 bases; nucleotides not matched to a gene: 1. The CDR3 has 15 residues. The V gene's germline CDR1 is LGHNA and CDR2 YSLEER.

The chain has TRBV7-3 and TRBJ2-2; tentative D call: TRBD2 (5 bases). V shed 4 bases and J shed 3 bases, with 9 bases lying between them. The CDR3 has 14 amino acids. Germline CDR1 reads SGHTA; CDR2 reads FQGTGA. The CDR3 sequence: CASSYHGDTGELFF. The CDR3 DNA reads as TGTGCCAGCAGCTATCACGGGGACACCGGGGAGCTGTTTTTT. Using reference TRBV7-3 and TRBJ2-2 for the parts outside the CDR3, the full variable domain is GAGVSQTPSNKVTEKGKYVELRCDPISGHTALYWYRQSLGQGPEFLIYFQGTGAADDSGLPNDRFFAVRPEGSVSTLKIQRTERGDSAVYLCASSYHGDTGELFFGEGSRLTVL.

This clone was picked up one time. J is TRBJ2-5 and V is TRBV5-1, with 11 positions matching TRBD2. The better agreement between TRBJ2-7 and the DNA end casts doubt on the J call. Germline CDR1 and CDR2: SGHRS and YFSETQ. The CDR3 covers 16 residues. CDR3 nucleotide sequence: TGCGCCAGCAGCGGGGTACTAGCGGGAGTAACCTACGAGCAGTACTTC. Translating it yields CASSGVLAGVTYEQYF.

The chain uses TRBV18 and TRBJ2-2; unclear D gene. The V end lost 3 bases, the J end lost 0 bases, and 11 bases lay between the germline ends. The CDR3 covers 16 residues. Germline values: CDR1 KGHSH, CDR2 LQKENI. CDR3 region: CASSPRSVANTGELFF. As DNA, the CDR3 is TGTGCCAGCTCACCTCGGTCGGTAGCGAACACCGGGGAGCTGTTTTTT.

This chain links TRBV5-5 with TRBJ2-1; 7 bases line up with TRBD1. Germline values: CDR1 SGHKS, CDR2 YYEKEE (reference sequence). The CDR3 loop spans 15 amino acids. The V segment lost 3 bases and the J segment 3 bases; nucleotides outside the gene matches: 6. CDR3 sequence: CASSSGTVIYNEQFF. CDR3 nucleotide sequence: TGTGCCAGCAGCTCCGGGACAGTGATCTACAATGAGCAGTTCTTC. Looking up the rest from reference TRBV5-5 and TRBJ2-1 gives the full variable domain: DAGVTQSPTHLIKTRGQQVTLRCSPISGHKSVSWYQQVLGQGPQFIFQYYEKEERGRGNFPDRFSARQFPNYSSELNVNALLLGDSALYLCASSSGTVIYNEQFFGPGTRLTVL.

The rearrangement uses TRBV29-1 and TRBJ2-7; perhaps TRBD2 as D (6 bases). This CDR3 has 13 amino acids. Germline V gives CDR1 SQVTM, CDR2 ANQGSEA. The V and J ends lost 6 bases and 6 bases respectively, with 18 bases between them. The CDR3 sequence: CSVAWTAGGEQYF. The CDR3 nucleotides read TGCAGCGTGGCTTGGACGGCCGGGGGCGAGCAGTACTTC.

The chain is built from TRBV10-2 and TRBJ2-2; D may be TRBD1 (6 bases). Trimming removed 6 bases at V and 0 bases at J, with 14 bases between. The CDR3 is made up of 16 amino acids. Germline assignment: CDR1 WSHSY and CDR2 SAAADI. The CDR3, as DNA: TGCGCCAGCAGCCGACCCGGGACATCGAACACCGGGGAGCTGTTTTTT. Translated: CASSRPGTSNTGELFF.

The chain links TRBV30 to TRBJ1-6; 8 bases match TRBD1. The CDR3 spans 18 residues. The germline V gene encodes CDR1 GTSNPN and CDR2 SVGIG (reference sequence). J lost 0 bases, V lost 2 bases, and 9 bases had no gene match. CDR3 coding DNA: TGTGCCTGGAGTCGATCTCGGACAGGGAGCTCCTATAATTCACCCCTCCACTTT. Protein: CAWSRSRTGSSYNSPLHF.

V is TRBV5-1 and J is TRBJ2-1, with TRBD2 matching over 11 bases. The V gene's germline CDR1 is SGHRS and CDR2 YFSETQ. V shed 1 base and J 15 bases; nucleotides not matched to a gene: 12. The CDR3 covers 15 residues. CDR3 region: CASSLTSTSGTQTFF. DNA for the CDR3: TGCGCCAGCAGCTTGACCTCGACTAGCGGGACCCAGACGTTCTTC.

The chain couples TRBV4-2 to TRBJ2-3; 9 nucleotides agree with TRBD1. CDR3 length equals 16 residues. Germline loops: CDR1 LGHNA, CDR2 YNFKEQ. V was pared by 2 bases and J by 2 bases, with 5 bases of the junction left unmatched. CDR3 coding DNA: TGTGCCAGCAGCCAAACCCGACAGGGGGTCACAGATACGCAGTATTTT. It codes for CASSQTRQGVTDTQYF.

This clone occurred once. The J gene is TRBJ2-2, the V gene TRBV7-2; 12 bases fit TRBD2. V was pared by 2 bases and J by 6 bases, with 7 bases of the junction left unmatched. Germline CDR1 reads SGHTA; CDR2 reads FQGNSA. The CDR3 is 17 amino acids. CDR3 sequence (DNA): TGTGCCAGCAGCTTAACCCCTAGCGGGAGGGCCTCCGGGGAGCTGTTTTTT. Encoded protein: CASSLTPSGRASGELFF.

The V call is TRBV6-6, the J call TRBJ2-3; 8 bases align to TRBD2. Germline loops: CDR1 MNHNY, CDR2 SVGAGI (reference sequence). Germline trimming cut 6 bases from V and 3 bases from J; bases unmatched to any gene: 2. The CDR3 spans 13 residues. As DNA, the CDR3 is TGTGCCAGCAGCCGGGGGGGAACAGATACGCAGTATTTT. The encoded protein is CASSRGGTDTQYF.

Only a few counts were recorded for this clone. This CDR3 reads CASISGTGAQQPQHF. CDR3 coding DNA: TGTGCCAGTATCTCCGGGACAGGGGCTCAACAGCCCCAGCATTTT. This chain uses TRBV19 with TRBJ1-5, with 10 bases aligning to TRBD1. The CDR3 is made up of 15 amino acids. The V segment lost 7 bases and the J segment 7 bases; nucleotides outside the gene matches: 10. The germline gives CDR1 LNHDA, CDR2 SQIVND (reference sequence).

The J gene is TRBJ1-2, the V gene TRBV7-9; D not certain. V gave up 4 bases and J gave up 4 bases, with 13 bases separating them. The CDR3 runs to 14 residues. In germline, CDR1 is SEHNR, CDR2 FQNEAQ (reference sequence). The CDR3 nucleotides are TGTGCCAGCAGCTCCCTGGAGGTGGCCTATGGCTACACCTTC. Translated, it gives CASSSLEVAYGYTF.

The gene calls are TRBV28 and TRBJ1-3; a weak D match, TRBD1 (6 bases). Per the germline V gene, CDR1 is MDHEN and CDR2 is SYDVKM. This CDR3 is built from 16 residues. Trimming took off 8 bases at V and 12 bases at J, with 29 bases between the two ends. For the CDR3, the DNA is TGTGCCAGCGGGCCCGGGACACCTCTCTTTGGGACGGACATATATTTT. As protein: CASGPGTPLFGTDIYF.

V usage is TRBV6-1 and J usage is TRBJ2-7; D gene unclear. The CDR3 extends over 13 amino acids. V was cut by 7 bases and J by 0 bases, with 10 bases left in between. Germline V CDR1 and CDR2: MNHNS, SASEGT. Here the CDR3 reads CASKTINSYEQYF. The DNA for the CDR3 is TGTGCCAGCAAGACAATTAACTCCTACGAGCAGTACTTC.

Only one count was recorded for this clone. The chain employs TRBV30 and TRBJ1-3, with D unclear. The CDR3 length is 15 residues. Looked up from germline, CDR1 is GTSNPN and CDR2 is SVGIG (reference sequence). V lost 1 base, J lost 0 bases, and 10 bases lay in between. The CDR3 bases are TGTGCCTGGAGTGGTGGGCCAGGCTCTGGAAACACCATATATTTT. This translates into CAWSGGPGSGNTIYF.

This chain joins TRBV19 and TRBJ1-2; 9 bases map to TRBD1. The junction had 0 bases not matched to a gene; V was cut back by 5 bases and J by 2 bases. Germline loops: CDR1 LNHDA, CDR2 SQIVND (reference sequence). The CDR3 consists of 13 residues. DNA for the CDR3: TGTGCCAGTAGTGGACAGGGGAACTATGGCTACACCTTC. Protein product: CASSGQGNYGYTF.

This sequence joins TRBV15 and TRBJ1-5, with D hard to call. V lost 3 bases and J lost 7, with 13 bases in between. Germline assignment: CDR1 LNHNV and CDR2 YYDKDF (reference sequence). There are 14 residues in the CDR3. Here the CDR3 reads CATSSRTVGQPQHF. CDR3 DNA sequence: TGTGCCACCAGCAGCCGGACTGTTGGGCAGCCCCAGCATTTT.

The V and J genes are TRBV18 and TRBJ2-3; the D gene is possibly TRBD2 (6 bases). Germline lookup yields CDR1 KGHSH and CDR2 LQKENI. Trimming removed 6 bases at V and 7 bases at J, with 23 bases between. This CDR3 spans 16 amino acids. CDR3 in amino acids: CASSPRDSTNDNTQYF. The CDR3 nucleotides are TGTGCCAGCTCGCCTCGGGACTCCACTAATGATAATACGCAGTATTTT.

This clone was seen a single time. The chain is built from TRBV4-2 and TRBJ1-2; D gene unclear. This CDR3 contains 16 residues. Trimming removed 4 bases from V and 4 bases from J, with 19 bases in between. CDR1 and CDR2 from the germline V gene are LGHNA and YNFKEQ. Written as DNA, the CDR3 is TGTGCCAGCAGCCTTTACAGTGCAGAACTTTCCTATGGCTACACCTTC. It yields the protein CASSLYSAELSYGYTF.

CDR3 nucleotides: TGTGCCAGCAGCTTTCTCACGCCACTACAAGAGACCCAGTACTTC. This sequence encodes CASSFLTPLQETQYF. The gene calls are TRBV7-9 and TRBJ2-5, with D hard to call. Trimming left V 3 bases short and J 2 bases short, with 13 bases between. The CDR3 runs to 15 residues. Germline CDR1 SEHNR, CDR2 FQNEAQ (reference sequence).

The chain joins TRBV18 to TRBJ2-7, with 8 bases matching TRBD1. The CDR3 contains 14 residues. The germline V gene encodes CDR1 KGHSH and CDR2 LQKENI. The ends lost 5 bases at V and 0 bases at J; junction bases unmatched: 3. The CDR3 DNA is TGTGCCAGCTCAAGACAGGGGCACTCCTACGAGCAGTACTTC. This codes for CASSRQGHSYEQYF.

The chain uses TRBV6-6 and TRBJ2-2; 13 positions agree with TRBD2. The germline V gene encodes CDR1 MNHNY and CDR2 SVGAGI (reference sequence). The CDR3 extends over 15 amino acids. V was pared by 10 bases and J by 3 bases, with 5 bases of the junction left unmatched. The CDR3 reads CATRLAGGDTGELFF. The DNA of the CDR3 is TGTGCCACTCGACTAGCGGGAGGAGACACCGGGGAGCTGTTTTTT.